The clone carrying this T cell receptor beta chain was found a few times. This entry belongs to a study of response to subunit inactivated influenza vaccine. MiXCR was run by TCRdb on the RT-PCR reads, yielding one entry per CDR3 protein. The table has around 530,000 distinct CDR3 sequences, approximately 15% seen once. This TCR came from a man aged 45 to 70 who received an inactivated influenza vaccine. The sequencing here drew on CD4+ T cells sorted from PBMCs, taken less than 25 months after vaccination.

The chain's CDR3 is CASSLREGLLNEQFF. CDR3 bases: TGTGCCAGCAGCTTGCGGGAGGGCCTTTTGAATGAGCAGTTCTTC. J is TRBJ2-1 and V is TRBV7-2; 9 bases align to TRBD2. The CDR3 spans 15 residues. Germline loops: CDR1 SGHTA, CDR2 FQGNSA. J lost 7 bases, V lost 3 bases, and 7 bases had no gene match.